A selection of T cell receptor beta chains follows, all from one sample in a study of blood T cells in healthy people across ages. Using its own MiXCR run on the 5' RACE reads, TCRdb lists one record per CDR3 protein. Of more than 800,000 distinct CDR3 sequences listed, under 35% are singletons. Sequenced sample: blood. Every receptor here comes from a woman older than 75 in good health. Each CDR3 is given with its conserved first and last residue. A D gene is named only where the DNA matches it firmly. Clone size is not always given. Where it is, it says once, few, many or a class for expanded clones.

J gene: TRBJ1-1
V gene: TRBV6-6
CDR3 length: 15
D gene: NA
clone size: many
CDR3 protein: CASSNQRVLGTEAFF
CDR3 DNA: TGTGCCAGCAGTAACCAAAGGGTCTTGGGCACTGAAGCTTTCTTT

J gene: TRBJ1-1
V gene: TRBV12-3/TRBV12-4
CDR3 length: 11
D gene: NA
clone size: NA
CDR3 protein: CASSLWGEAFF
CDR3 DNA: TGTGCCAGCAGTTTATGGGGCGAAGCTTTCTTT

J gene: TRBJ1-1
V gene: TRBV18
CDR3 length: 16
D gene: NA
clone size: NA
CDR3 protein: CASSPLGGGRNTEAFF
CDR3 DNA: TGTGCCAGCTCACCCTTGGGGGGCGGGCGAAACACTGAAGCTTTCTTT

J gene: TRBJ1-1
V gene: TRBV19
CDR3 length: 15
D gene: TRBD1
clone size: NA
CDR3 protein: CASLVLGQISTEAFF
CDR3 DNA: TGTGCCAGCCTGGTCTTGGGACAGATTAGCACTGAAGCTTTCTTT

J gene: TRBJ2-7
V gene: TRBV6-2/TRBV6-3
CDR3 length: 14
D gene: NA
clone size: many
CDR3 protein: CASAPWDMFYEQYF
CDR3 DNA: TGTGCCAGCGCCCCCTGGGACATGTTCTACGAGCAGTACTTC

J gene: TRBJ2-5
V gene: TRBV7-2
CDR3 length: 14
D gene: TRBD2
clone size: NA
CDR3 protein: CASSSPGLAGEQYF
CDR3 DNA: TGTGCCAGCAGCTCCCCGGGACTAGCGGGAGAGCAGTACTTC

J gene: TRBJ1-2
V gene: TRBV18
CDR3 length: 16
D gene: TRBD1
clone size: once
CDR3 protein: CASSSGQGNSFYGCTF
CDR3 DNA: TGTGCCAGCTCATCAGGACAGGGGAACTCCTTTTATGGCTGCACCTTC

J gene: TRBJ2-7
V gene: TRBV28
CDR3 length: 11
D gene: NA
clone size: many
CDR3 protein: CASSRRLGQYF
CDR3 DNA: TGTGCCAGCAGCCGAAGACTAGGGCAGTACTTC

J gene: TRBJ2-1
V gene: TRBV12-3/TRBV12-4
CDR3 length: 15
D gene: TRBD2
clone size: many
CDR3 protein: CASSSTAGGPGEQFF
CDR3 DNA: TGTGCCAGCAGTTCAACGGCGGGGGGGCCTGGTGAGCAGTTCTTC

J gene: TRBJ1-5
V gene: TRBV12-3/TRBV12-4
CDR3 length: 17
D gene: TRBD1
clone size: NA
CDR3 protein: CASSFVDGQGAFEPQHF
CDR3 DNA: TGTGCCAGCAGTTTTGTCGACGGACAGGGGGCTTTTGAGCCCCAGCATTTT

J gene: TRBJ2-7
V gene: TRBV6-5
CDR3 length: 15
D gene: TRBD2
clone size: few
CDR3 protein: CASSGVGGAIYEQYF
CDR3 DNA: TGTGCCAGCAGCGGGGTCGGGGGGGCTATATACGAGCAGTACTTC

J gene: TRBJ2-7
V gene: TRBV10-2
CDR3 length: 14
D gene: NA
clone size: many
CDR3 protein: CASTVGRGSYEQYF
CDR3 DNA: TGCGCCAGCACGGTCGGCAGGGGATCCTACGAGCAGTACTTC

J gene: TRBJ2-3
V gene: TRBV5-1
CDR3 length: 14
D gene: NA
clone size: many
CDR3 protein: CASSFSGERDTQYF
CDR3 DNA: TGCGCCAGCAGCTTCTCCGGGGAGCGGGATACGCAGTATTTT

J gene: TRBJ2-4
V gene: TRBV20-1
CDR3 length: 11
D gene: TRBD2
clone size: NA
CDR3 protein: CSAWSGEAQYF
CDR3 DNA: TGCAGTGCTTGGAGCGGGGAGGCCCAGTACTTC

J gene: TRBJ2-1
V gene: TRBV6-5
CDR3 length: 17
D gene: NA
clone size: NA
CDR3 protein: CASSYRVDREPNNEQFF
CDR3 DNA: TGTGCCAGCAGTTACCGAGTGGATCGGGAGCCAAACAATGAGCAGTTCTTC

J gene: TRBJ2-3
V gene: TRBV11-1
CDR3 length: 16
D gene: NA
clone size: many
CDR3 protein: CASSRAGGRAADTQYF
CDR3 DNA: TGTGCCAGCAGCCGCGCCGGCGGGCGAGCCGCAGATACGCAGTATTTT

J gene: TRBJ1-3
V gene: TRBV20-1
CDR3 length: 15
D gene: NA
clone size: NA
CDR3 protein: CSARSLGFSGNTIYF
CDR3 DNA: TGCAGTGCTAGGTCCTTGGGGTTTAGTGGAAACACCATATATTTT

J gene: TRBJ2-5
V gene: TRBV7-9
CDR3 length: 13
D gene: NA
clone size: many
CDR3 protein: CASSLTAQETQYF
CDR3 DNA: TGTGCCAGCAGCTTGACAGCTCAAGAGACCCAGTACTTC

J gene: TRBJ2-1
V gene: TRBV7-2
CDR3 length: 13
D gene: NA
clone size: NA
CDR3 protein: CASSPSAPGGQFF
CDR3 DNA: TGTGCCAGCAGCCCAAGTGCACCTGGAGGGCAGTTCTTC

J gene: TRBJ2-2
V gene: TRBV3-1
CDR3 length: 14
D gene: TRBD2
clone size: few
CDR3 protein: CASSHIGGAGELFF
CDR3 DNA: TGTGCCAGCAGCCATATCGGGGGGGCCGGGGAGCTGTTTTTT

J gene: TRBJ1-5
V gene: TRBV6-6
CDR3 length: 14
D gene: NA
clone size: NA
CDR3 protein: CASSYSSGPQPQHF
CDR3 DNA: TGTGCCAGCAGTTACTCATCAGGGCCTCAGCCCCAGCATTTT

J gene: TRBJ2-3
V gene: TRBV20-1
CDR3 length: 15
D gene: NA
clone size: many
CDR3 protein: CSARDGQLAEDTQYF
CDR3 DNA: TGCAGTGCTAGAGATGGACAGCTGGCGGAAGATACGCAGTATTTT

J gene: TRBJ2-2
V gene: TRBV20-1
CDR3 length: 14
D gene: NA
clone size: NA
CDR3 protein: CSVLDNKNTGELFF
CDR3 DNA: TGCAGTGTTCTAGATAACAAGAACACCGGGGAGCTGTTTTTT